Shown below are 4 T cell receptor beta chains from a single sample sequenced in a study of T cell changes during pregnancy in multiple sclerosis. Clones were read by immunoSEQ multiplex PCR, and TCRdb kept only the in-frame ones, dropping some. The repertoire holds 25,000 to 30,000 clones, around nine tenths seen once, with more than 6.5% in the top ten. The sequencing used CD8+ T cells from peripheral blood mononuclear cells, collected after pregnancy. The receptor set was obtained from a female donor with multiple sclerosis, enrolled in a pregnancy study.

The chain carries TRBV4-3 and TRBJ1-1; no reliable D call. With 0 bases removed from V and 1 base from J, the gap between germline ends came to 6 bases. Germline-derived CDR1 and CDR2 are LGHNA and YSLEER. The CDR3 extends over 14 amino acids. CDR3 in amino acids: CASSQDGRNTEAFF. CDR3 DNA: TGCGCCAGCAGCCAAGATGGCAGGAACACTGAAGCTTTCTTT.

V gene TRBV5-1 combines with J gene TRBJ1-1; 8 bases are a match to TRBD1. The CDR3 is 15 residues long. Germline V lookup: CDR1 SGHRS, CDR2 YFSETQ. The J segment lost 4 bases and the V segment lost 0 bases, leaving 5 bases of the junction unmatched. The CDR3: CASSLEGQGGTEAFF. The CDR3 coding sequence is TGCGCCAGCAGCTTGGAAGGACAGGGAGGCACTGAAGCTTTCTTT.

This chain joins TRBV7-9 and TRBJ1-2; 10 nucleotides align to TRBD1. The CDR3 loop spans 19 amino acids. Germline V lookup: CDR1 SEHNR, CDR2 FQNEAQ (reference sequence). Trimming at V came to 2 bases and at J to 2 bases, leaving 14 bases not matched to a gene. CDR3 residues: CASSLSVGQGRGWNYGYTF. In DNA, the CDR3 is TGTGCCAGCAGCTTATCGGTGGGACAGGGGAGAGGTTGGAACTATGGCTACACCTTC.

The chain joins TRBV7-9 to TRBJ2-1; D perhaps matches TRBD2 (6 bases). V lost 4 bases, J lost 5 bases, and 9 bases lay in between. The germline gives CDR1 SEHNR, CDR2 FQNEAQ (reference sequence). The CDR3 has 13 residues. The CDR3 here is CASSSRLDNEQFF. In DNA form, the CDR3 reads TGTGCCAGCAGCTCGCGACTAGACAATGAGCAGTTCTTC.